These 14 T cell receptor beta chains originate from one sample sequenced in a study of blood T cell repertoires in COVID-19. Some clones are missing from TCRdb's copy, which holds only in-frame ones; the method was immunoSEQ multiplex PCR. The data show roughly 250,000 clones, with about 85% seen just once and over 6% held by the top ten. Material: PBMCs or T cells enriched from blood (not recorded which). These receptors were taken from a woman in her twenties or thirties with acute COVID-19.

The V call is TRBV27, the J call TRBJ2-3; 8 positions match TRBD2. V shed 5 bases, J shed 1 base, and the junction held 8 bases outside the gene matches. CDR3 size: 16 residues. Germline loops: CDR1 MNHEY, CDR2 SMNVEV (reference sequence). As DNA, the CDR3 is TGTGCCAGCAGTCCGCGGGGGGCCCTTGGCACAGATACGCAGTATTTT. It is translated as CASSPRGALGTDTQYF.

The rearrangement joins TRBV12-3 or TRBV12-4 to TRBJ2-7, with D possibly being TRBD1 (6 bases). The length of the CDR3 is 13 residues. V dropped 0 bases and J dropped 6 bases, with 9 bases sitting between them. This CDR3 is CASSLARGTEQYF. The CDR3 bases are TGTGCCAGCAGTTTAGCAAGGGGGACCGAGCAGTACTTC.

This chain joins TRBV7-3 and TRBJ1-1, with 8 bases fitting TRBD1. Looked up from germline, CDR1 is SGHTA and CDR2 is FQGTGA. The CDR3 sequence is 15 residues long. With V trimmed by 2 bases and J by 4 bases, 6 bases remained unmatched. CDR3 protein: CASSLQGAPSTEAFF. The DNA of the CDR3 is TGTGCCAGCAGCTTACAGGGGGCGCCTAGCACTGAAGCTTTCTTT.

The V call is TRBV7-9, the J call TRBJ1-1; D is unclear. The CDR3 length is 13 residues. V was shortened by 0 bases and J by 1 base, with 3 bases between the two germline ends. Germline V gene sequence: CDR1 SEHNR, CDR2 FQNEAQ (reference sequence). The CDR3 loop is CASSLARNTEAFF. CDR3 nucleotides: TGTGCCAGCAGCTTAGCGCGGAACACTGAAGCTTTCTTT.

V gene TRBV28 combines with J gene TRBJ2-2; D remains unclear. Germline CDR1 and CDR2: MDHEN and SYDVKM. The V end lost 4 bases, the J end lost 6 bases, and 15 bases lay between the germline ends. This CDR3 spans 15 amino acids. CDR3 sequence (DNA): TGTGCCAGCAGTTCACCCACCTCCCGGGCCGGGGAGCTGTTTTTT. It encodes CASSSPTSRAGELFF.

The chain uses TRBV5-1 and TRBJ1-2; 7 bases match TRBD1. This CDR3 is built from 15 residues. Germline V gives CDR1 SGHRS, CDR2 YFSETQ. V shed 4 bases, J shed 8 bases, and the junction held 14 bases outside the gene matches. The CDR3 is CASSQTGDEERGYTF. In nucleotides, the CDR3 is TGCGCCAGCAGCCAAACAGGGGACGAGGAACGCGGCTACACCTTC. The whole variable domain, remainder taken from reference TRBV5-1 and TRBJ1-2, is KAGVTQTPRYLIKTRGQQVTLSCSPISGHRSVSWYQQTPGQGLQFLFEYFSETQRNKGNFPGRFSGRQFSNSRSEMNVSTLELGDSALYLCASSQTGDEERGYTFGSGTRLTVV.

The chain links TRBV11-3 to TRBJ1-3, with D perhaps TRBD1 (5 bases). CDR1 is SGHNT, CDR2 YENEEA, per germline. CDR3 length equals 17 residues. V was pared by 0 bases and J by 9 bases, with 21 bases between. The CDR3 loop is CASSLEVRLVGLSTIYF. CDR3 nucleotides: TGTGCCAGCAGCTTAGAGGTAAGATTGGTGGGACTTAGCACCATATATTTT.

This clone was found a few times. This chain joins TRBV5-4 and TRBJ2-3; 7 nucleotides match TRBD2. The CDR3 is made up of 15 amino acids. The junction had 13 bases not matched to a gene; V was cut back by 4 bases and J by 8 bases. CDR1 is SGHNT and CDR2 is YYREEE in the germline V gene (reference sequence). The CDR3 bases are TGTGCCAGCAGCACAGTGGGGGGGACCCCAGGTACGCAGTATTTT. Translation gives CASSTVGGTPGTQYF.

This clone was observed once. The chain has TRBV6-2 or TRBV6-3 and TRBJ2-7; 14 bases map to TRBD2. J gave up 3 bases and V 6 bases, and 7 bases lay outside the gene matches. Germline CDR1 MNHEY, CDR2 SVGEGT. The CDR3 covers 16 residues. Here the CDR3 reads CASSLTGTSGSYEQYF. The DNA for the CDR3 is TGTGCCAGCAGCCTAACAGGGACTAGCGGGAGCTACGAGCAGTACTTC.

The CDR3 nucleotides are TGTGCCAGCAGCGTAGGGTCGGGGACCCAGTACTTC. Translating gives CASSVGSGTQYF. The V call is TRBV9, the J call TRBJ2-5; D not resolved. This CDR3 comprises 12 residues. The germline V gene encodes CDR1 SGDLS and CDR2 YYNGEE. V shed 0 bases and J shed 7 bases, with 7 bases lying between them.

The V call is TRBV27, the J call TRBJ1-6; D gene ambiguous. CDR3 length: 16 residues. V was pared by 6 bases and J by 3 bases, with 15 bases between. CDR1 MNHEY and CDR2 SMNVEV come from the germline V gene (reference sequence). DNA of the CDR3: TGTGCCAGCAGGCGAGTCGTCCAAGACTATAATTCACCCCTCCACTTT. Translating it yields CASRRVVQDYNSPLHF.

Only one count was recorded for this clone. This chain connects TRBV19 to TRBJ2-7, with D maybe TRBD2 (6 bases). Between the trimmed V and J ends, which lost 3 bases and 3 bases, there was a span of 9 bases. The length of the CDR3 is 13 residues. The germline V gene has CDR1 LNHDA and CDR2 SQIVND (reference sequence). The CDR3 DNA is TGTGCCAGTAGTATGGAGGGGAACTACGAGCAGTACTTC. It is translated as CASSMEGNYEQYF.

DNA for the CDR3: TGTGCCAGCAGCCCGTGGGCGGGAGCGGGGAATGAGCAGTTCTTC. Protein: CASSPWAGAGNEQFF. This sequence joins TRBV11-2 and TRBJ2-1, with 7 bases matching TRBD2. CDR3 length: 15 amino acids. Per germline, CDR1 SGHAT and CDR2 FQNNGV. V shed 5 bases and J 7 bases; nucleotides not matched to a gene: 11.

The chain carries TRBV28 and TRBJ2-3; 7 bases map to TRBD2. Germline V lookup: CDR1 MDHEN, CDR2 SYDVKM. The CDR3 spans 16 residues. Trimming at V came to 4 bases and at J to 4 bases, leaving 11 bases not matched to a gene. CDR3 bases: TGTGCCAGCAGTTCCGCCCAGCGGGGCGGCTCAGATACGCAGTATTTT. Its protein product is CASSSAQRGGSDTQYF.